The entry below gives a single T cell receptor (beta chain) sequence along with its context. The data were obtained in a study of shared clonotypes between healthy human individuals. Assay: immunoSEQ multiplex PCR; the TCRdb copy retains only in-frame clones and omits some. The data contain roughly 650,000 clones, 95% to 96% of them singletons. Naive-designated CD8 cells lacked CD45RO, were positively enriched for CCR7, and omitted terminally differentiated effector memory CD45RA+ cells. The sample consisted of naive CD8+ T cells sorted from blood. This receptor was obtained from a woman aged 25 to 39 in good health.

CDR3 sequence: CASSFRRRSSYNEQFF. The CDR3, as DNA: TGTGCCAGCAGCTTTCGACGGAGGAGCTCCTACAATGAGCAGTTCTTC. The V and J genes are TRBV5-6 and TRBJ2-1, with a tentative D call TRBD2 (5 bases). CDR1 is SGHDT and CDR2 is YYEEEE in the germline V gene. This CDR3 has 16 amino acids. V was trimmed by 2 bases and J by 0 bases, leaving 12 bases between them. The full variable domain, in which reference TRBV5-6 and TRBJ2-1 provide the parts outside the CDR3, is DAGVTQSPTHLIKTRGQQVTLRCSPKSGHDTVSWYQQALGQGPQFIFQYYEEEERQRGNFPDRFSGHQFPNYSSELNVNALLLGDSALYLCASSFRRRSSYNEQFFGPGTRLTVL.